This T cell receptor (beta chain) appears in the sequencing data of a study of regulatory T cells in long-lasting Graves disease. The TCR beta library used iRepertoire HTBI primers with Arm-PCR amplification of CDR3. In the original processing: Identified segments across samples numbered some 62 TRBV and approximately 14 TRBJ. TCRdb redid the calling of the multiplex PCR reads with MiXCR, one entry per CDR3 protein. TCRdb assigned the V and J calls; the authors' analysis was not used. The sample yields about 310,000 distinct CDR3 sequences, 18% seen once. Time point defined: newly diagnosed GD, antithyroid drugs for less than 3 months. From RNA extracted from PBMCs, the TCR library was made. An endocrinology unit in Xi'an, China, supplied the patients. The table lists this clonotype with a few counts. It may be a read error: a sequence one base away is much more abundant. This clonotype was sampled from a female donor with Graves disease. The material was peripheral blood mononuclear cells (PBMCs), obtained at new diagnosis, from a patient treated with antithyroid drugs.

This CDR3 is CASSESPGTQGYEQYF. For the CDR3, the DNA is TGTGCCAGCAGTGAGTCTCCAGGCACCCAGGGCTACGAGCAGTACTTC. J is TRBJ2-7 and V is TRBV28; D possibly corresponds to TRBD1 (5 bases). Germline V gene data show CDR1 as MDHEN and CDR2 as SYDVKM. There are 16 residues in the CDR3. V was pared by 5 bases and J by 3 bases, with 20 bases between.